Below, 31 T cell receptor beta chains from the same sample are listed, as sequenced in a study of CXCR3-negative and CXCR3-positive naive CD8 T cells. All TRB cDNA libraries came from 5' RACE performed with UMI labels. Using the 5' RACE reads, TCRdb records one entry per CDR3 protein without DNA. In total, the table holds over 100,000 distinct CDR3 sequences. The specimen sequenced was naive CXCR3- CD8+ T cells from blood. Stated subset: CD45RO-CCR7+CD27+CD95- naive CD8+ T cells lacking CXCR3 (TNR3-). The receptors come from a human donor in good health. Some clones in this sample may be carry-over from other donors' samples.

V gene TRBV6-5 combines with J gene TRBJ1-4; TCRdb's D gene call, TRBD1, goes unchecked for lack of DNA. The germline V gene encodes CDR1 MNHEY and CDR2 SVGAGI. The CDR3 has 15 amino acids. The chain's CDR3 is CASRPYRDRDEKLFF.

V gene TRBV4-1 combines with J gene TRBJ2-7; checking the TCRdb D call of TRBD1 is not possible without DNA. This CDR3 has 14 amino acids. CDR1 and CDR2 from the germline V gene are MGHRA and YSYEKL. The CDR3 here is CASSPRQGGYEQYF.

This sequence joins TRBV28 and TRBJ2-7; the TCRdb D gene call, TRBD1, has no DNA to confirm it. From germline, CDR1 is MDHEN and CDR2 SYDVKM. CDR3 length equals 14 residues. The CDR3 sequence is CASSFSRGLYEQYF.

The rearrangement uses TRBV7-9 and TRBJ2-3; TCRdb's D call of TRBD1 is untestable without DNA. CDR1 and CDR2 (germline): SEHNR, FQNEAQ (reference sequence). This CDR3 has 16 amino acids. The CDR3: CASSSNRGVGTDTQYF.

V is TRBV28 and J is TRBJ2-1; TCRdb's D call of TRBD1 is untestable without DNA. CDR3 size: 14 residues. The V gene's germline CDR1 is MDHEN and CDR2 SYDVKM. This chain's CDR3 is CASSLRQGDNEQFF. Using reference TRBV28 and TRBJ2-1 for the parts outside the CDR3, the full variable domain is DVKVTQSSRYLVKRTGEKVFLECVQDMDHENMFWYRQDPGLGLRLIYFSYDVKMKEKGDIPEGYSVSREKKERFSLILESASTNQTSMYLCASSLRQGDNEQFFGPGTRLTVL.

The chain employs TRBV7-8 and TRBJ2-2; without DNA, the TCRdb call of TRBD1 cannot be checked. CDR1 is SGHVS and CDR2 is FQNEAQ in the germline V gene. The CDR3 is 15 residues long. CDR3 region: CASSKRTGRTGELFF.

This rearrangement joins TRBV19 to TRBJ2-1; TCRdb's D call, TRBD1, is unchecked because there is no DNA. The CDR3 sequence is 16 residues long. Germline V gene data show CDR1 as LNHDA and CDR2 as SQIVND (reference sequence). The CDR3 loop reads CASSITGITAINEQFF.

The chain combines TRBV2 with TRBJ1-1; the D call from TCRdb, TRBD1, cannot be confirmed without DNA. This CDR3 is built from 14 residues. Germline V gene sequence: CDR1 SNHLY, CDR2 FYNNEI. The CDR3 loop is CATSVLEGDTEAFF. Supplemented by reference TRBV2 and TRBJ1-1, the full variable domain reads EPEVTQTPSHQVTQMGQEVILRCVPISNHLYFYWYRQILGQKVEFLVSFYNNEISEKSEIFDDQFSVERPDGSNFTLKIRSTKLEDSAMYFCATSVLEGDTEAFFGQGTRLTVV.

J is TRBJ2-7 and V is TRBV7-7. Germline CDR1 SSHAT, CDR2 FNYEAQ (reference sequence). CDR3 length: 13 residues. The chain's CDR3 is CASSLDSSHEQYF.

V and J are TRBV4-1 and TRBJ2-7; checking the TCRdb D call of TRBD2 is not possible without DNA. Germline CDR1 and CDR2: MGHRA and YSYEKL. This CDR3 has 15 residues. CDR3 protein: CASSPERGGLAEQYF.

The gene calls are TRBV29-1 and TRBJ2-6; TCRdb names TRBD1, which stays unverified in the absence of DNA. In germline, CDR1 is SQVTM, CDR2 ANQGSEA. This CDR3 contains 14 residues. The CDR3 loop is CRDTLGGGANVLTF. The whole variable domain, remainder taken from reference TRBV29-1 and TRBJ2-6, is SAVISQKPSRDICQRGTSLTIQCQVDSQVTMMFWYRQQPGQSLTLIATANQGSEATYESGFVIDKFPISRPNLTFSTLTVSNMSPEDSSIYLCRDTLGGGANVLTFGAGSRLTVL.

The chain couples TRBV7-3 to TRBJ2-3; lacking DNA, the TRBD2 call made by TCRdb goes unchecked. CDR3 length: 16 residues. From germline, CDR1 is SGHTA and CDR2 FQGTGA. CDR3 amino acids: CASSLHGGLGVDTQYF.

The chain has TRBV20-1 and TRBJ2-7; TCRdb reports TRBD1, a call that lacks DNA to check it against. Germline CDR1 is DFQATT and CDR2 is SNEGSKA (reference sequence). CDR3 length: 14 amino acids. This chain's CDR3 is CSAGQQGEPYEQYF.

The CDR3 here is CASSLVGTGNYNEQFF. The chain couples TRBV7-9 to TRBJ2-1; without DNA, the TCRdb call of TRBD1 cannot be checked. The CDR3 totals 16 residues. The germline V gene encodes CDR1 SEHNR and CDR2 FQNEAQ (reference sequence).

The chain joins TRBV28 to TRBJ1-1. CDR1 is MDHEN, CDR2 SYDVKM, per germline. The CDR3 is 16 amino acids. This CDR3 is CASSLGVRELNTEAFF.

The chain's CDR3 is CASSTRDRPEQYF. The rearrangement uses TRBV7-9 and TRBJ2-7; TCRdb picks TRBD1, but there is no DNA to check that call. The CDR3 has 13 amino acids. The V gene's germline CDR1 is SEHNR and CDR2 FQNEAQ (reference sequence).

The chain recombines TRBV21-1 with TRBJ1-1; TCRdb designates TRBD1, a call that cannot be tested without DNA. TRBV21-1 is deemed a pseudogene. CDR3 length equals 13 residues. This CDR3 reads CAVSGQSNTEAFF.

The chain combines TRBV19 with TRBJ1-2; there is no DNA to check the TCRdb D call of TRBD1. Looked up from germline, CDR1 is LNHDA and CDR2 is SQIVND (reference sequence). The CDR3 is made up of 14 amino acids. The chain's CDR3 is CASTVVGGIGGYTF.

The chain uses TRBV6-5 and TRBJ2-2; there is no DNA to check the TCRdb D call of TRBD1. Germline CDR1 reads MNHEY; CDR2 reads SVGAGI. This CDR3 is built from 18 residues. Here the CDR3 reads CASSYGSPRGRGTGELFF.

The chain joins TRBV11-2 to TRBJ2-7; the TRBD2 assignment by TCRdb is unverifiable without DNA. CDR1 SGHAT and CDR2 FQNNGV come from the germline V gene. This CDR3 has 16 amino acids. The CDR3 protein is CASSLDLTSGNYEQYF.

The chain combines TRBV29-1 with TRBJ1-5; TCRdb reports TRBD1, a call that lacks DNA to check it against. Germline V gene lookup returns CDR1 SQVTM and CDR2 ANQGSEA. The CDR3 runs to 14 residues. CDR3 in amino acids: CSVADRGLNQPQHF.

The chain recombines TRBV2 with TRBJ1-1; TCRdb proposes TRBD1, but this gene call is untestable without DNA. The germline V gene has CDR1 SNHLY and CDR2 FYNNEI. This CDR3 has 14 amino acids. The chain's CDR3 is CASSETVGGTEAFF.

The rearrangement uses TRBV12-3 or TRBV12-4 and TRBJ2-5; the D call of TRBD2 rests on TCRdb alone, since no DNA is present to check it. The CDR3 length is 15 residues. The CDR3 sequence is CASTKGLAGQETQYF.

CDR3 residues: CSVEVPLAGTYEQYF. The chain recombines TRBV29-1 with TRBJ2-7; TCRdb lists TRBD2, though no DNA is available to test this call. CDR3 length: 15 residues. CDR1 is SQVTM and CDR2 is ANQGSEA in the germline V gene.

The chain couples TRBV24-1 to TRBJ2-5; TCRdb proposes TRBD1, but this gene call is untestable without DNA. The CDR3 totals 15 residues. Per germline, CDR1 KGHDR and CDR2 SFDVKD. This CDR3 reads CATSDYTGTQETQYF.

The chain uses TRBV19 and TRBJ2-7; TCRdb's assignment of TRBD1 cannot be checked, as there is no DNA. This CDR3 has 18 amino acids. Germline CDR1 reads LNHDA; CDR2 reads SQIVND (reference sequence). CDR3: CAQGPGQGANPKTYEQYF.

The chain has TRBV14 and TRBJ1-2; the D gene TCRdb calls, TRBD1, cannot be checked with no DNA. Germline V gives CDR1 SGHDN, CDR2 FVKESK. The CDR3 runs to 15 residues. This chain's CDR3 is CASSQVRGDSYGYTF.

The chain recombines TRBV12-3 or TRBV12-4 with TRBJ2-7. CDR3 length equals 14 residues. The CDR3 spells CASRDLDSAYEQYF.

This chain connects TRBV27 to TRBJ2-7; TCRdb returns TRBD1, unconfirmable since there is no DNA. This CDR3 contains 14 residues. In germline, CDR1 is MNHEY, CDR2 SMNVEV (reference sequence). The CDR3 loop is CASSLSGTAYEQYF.

The V and J genes are TRBV5-1 and TRBJ1-5. CDR3 length: 14 amino acids. CDR1 and CDR2 from the germline V gene are SGHRS and YFSETQ. The CDR3 protein is CASSLEGRNQPQHF.

The V and J genes are TRBV4-3 and TRBJ2-7. Germline values: CDR1 LGHNA, CDR2 YSLEER. The CDR3 sequence is 13 residues long. Here the CDR3 reads CASSQERSYEQYF.